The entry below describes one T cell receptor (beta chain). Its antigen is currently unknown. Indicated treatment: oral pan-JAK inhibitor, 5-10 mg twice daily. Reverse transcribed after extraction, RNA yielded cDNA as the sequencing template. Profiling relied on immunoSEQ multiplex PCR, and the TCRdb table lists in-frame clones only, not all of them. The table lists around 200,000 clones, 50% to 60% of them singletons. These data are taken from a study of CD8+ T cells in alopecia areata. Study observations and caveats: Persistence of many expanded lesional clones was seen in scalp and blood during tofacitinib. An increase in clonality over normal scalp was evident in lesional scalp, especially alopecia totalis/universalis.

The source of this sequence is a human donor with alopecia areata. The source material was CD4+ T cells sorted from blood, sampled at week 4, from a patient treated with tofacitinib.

The CDR3 region has the DNA TGCGCCAGCAGCTTGGAAGGGGCGATGGGAAACACCATATATTTT. Protein: CASSLEGAMGNTIYF. The V gene is TRBV5-1, the J gene TRBJ1-3, with D maybe TRBD1 (5 bases). V lost 0 bases, J lost 4 bases, and 11 bases lay in between. The CDR3 loop spans 15 amino acids. CDR1 is SGHRS, CDR2 YFSETQ, per germline.